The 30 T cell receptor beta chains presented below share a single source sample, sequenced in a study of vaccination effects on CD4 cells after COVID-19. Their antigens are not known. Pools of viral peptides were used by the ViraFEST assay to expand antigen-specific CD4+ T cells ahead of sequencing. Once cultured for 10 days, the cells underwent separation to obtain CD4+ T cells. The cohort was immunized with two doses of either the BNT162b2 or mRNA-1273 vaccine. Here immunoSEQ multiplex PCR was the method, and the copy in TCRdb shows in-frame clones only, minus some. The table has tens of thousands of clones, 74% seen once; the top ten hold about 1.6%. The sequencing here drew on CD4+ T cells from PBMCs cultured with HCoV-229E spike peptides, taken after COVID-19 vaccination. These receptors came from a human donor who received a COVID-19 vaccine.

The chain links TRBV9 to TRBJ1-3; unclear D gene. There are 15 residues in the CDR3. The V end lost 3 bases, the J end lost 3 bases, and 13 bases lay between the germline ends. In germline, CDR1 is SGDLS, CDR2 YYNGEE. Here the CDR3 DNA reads TGTGCCAGCAGCGCACACATAAGCGGTGGAAACACCATATATTTT. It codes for CASSAHISGGNTIYF. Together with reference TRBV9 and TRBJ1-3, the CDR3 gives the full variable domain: DSGVTQTPKHLITATGQRVTLRCSPRSGDLSVYWYQQSLDQGLQFLIQYYNGEERAKGNILERFSAQQFPDLHSELNLSSLELGDSALYFCASSAHISGGNTIYFGEGSWLTVV.

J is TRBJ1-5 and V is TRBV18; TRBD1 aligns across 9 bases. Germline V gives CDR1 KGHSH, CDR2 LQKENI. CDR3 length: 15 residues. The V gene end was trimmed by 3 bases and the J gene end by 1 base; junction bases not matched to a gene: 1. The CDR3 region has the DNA TGTGCCAGCTCACCCGGACAGGGGAGCAATCAGCCCCAGCATTTT. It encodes CASSPGQGSNQPQHF.

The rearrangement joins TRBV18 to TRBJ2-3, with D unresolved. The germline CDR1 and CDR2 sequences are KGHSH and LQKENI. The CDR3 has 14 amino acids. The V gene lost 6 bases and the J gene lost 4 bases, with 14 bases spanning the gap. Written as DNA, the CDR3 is TGTGCCAGCTCCTTCAAGCCTTTTGCAGATACGCAGTATTTT. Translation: CASSFKPFADTQYF.

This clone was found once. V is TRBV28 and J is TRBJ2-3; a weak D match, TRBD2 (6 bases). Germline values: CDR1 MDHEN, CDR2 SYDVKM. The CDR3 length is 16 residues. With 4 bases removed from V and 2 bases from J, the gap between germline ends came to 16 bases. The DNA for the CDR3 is TGTGCCAGCAGTTCCAGCCTCCGGGGGTTCACAGATACGCAGTATTTT. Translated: CASSSSLRGFTDTQYF.

The CDR3 sequence is CASSLDSVSSYNEQFF. CDR3 nucleotides: TGCGCCAGCAGCTTGGATAGCGTAAGCTCCTACAATGAGCAGTTCTTC. V and J are TRBV5-1 and TRBJ2-1; D is perhaps TRBD2 (5 bases). CDR3 size: 16 residues. V was clipped by 0 bases and J by 0 bases, with 10 bases between them. Germline CDR1 and CDR2: SGHRS and YFSETQ. The whole variable domain, remainder taken from reference TRBV5-1 and TRBJ2-1, is KAGVTQTPRYLIKTRGQQVTLSCSPISGHRSVSWYQQTPGQGLQFLFEYFSETQRNKGNFPGRFSGRQFSNSRSEMNVSTLELGDSALYLCASSLDSVSSYNEQFFGPGTRLTVL.

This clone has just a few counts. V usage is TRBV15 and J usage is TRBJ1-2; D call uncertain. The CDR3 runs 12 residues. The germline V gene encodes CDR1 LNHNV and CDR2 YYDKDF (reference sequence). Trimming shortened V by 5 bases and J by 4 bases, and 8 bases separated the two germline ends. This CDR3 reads CATSGLGYGYTF. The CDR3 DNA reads TGTGCCACCAGCGGACTCGGCTATGGCTACACCTTC.

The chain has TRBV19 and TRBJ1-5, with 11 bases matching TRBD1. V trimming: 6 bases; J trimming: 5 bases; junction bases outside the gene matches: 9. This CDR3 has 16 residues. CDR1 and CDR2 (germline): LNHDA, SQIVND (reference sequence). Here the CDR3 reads CASRNQDRGLYQPQHF. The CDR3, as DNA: TGTGCCAGTAGAAACCAGGACAGGGGGCTCTATCAGCCCCAGCATTTT.

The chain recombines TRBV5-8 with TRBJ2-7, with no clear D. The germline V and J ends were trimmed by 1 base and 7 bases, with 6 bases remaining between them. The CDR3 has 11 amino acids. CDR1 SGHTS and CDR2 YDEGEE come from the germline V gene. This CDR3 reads CASSLTWEQYV. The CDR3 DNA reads TGTGCCAGCAGCTTGACTTGGGAGCAGTACGTC.

This CDR3 reads CASSQEGLTNYGYTF. CDR3 DNA: TGCGCCAGCAGCCAAGAGGGACTAACTAACTATGGCTACACCTTC. V and J are TRBV4-1 and TRBJ1-2, with a tentative D call TRBD1 (5 bases). V was clipped by 0 bases and J by 0 bases, with 8 bases between them. The CDR3 loop spans 15 amino acids. Looked up from germline, CDR1 is MGHRA and CDR2 is YSYEKL.

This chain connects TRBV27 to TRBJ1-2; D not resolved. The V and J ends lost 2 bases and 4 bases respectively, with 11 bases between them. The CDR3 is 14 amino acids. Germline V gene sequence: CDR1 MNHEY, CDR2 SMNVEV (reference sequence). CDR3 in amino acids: CASSLRAEFYGYTF. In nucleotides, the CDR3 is TGTGCCAGCAGTTTACGCGCAGAATTCTATGGCTACACCTTC.

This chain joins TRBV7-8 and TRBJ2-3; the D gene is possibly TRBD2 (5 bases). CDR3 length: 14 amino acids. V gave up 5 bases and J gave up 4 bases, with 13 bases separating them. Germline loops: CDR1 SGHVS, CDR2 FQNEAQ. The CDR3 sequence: CASSALVGADTQYF. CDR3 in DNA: TGTGCCAGCAGCGCCCTAGTCGGGGCAGATACGCAGTATTTT.

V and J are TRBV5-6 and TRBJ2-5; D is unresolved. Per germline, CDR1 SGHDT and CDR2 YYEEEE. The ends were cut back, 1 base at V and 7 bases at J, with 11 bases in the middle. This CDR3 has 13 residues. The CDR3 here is CASSLKGIGTQYF. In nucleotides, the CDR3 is TGTGCCAGCAGCTTGAAGGGTATCGGGACCCAGTACTTC.

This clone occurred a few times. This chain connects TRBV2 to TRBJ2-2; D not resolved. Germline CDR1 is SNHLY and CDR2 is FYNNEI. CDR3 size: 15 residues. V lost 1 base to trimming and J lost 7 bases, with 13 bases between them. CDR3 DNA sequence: TGTGCCAGCAGTGAAGAGGCACGGGTTCGCGGGGAGCTGTTTTTT. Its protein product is CASSEEARVRGELFF.

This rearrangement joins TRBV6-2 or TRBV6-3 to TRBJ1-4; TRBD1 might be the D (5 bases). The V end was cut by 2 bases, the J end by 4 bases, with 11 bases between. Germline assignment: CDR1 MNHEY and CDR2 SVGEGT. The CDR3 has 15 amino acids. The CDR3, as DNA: TGTGCCAGCAGTTACCCACGGGACGGTAATGAAAAACTGTTTTTT. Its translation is CASSYPRDGNEKLFF.

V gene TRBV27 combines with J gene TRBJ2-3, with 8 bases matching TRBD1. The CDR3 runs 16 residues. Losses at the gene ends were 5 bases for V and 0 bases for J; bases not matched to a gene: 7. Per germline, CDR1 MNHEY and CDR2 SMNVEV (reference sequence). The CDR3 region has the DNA TGTGCCAGCAGTCGGGGGCGGACAGGGAGCACAGATACGCAGTATTTT. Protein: CASSRGRTGSTDTQYF.

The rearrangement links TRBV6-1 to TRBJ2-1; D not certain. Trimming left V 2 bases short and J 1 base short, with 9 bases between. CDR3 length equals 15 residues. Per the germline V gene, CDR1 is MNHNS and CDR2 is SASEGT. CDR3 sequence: CASSELMSSYNEQFF. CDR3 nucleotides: TGTGCCAGCAGTGAATTGATGAGTTCCTACAATGAGCAGTTCTTC.

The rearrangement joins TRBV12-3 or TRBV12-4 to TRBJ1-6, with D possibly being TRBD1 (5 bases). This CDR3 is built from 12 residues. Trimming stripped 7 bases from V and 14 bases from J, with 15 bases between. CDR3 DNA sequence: TGTGCCAGCACCCCGAATCTCAGGGCCCTCCACTTT. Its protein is CASTPNLRALHF.

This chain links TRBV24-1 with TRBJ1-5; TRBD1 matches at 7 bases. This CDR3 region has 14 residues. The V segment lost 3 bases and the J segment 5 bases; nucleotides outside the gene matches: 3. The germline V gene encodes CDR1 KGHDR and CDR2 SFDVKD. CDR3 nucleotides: TGTGCCACCAGTGATACAGGGGAGGATCAGCCCCAGCATTTT. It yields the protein CATSDTGEDQPQHF.

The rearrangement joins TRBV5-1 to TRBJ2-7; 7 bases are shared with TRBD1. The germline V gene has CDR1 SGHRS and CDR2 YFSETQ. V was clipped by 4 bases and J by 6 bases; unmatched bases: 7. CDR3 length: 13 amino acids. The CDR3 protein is CASSKETGSEQYV. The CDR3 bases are TGCGCCAGCAGCAAAGAGACAGGGTCCGAGCAGTACGTC.

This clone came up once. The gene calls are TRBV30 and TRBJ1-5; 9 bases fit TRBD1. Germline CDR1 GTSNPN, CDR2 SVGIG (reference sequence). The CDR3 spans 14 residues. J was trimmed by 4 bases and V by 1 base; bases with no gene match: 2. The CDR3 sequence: CAWSGGTGNQPQHF. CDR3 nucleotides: TGTGCCTGGAGTGGAGGGACAGGGAATCAGCCCCAGCATTTT.

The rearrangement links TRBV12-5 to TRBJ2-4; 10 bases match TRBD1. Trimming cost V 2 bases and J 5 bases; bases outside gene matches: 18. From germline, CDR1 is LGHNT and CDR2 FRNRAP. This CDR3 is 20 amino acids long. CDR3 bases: TGTGCTAGTGGTTTGCCCCCCGGGACAGGGGCTTTTGTAACTGAAAACATTCAGTACTTC. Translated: CASGLPPGTGAFVTENIQYF.

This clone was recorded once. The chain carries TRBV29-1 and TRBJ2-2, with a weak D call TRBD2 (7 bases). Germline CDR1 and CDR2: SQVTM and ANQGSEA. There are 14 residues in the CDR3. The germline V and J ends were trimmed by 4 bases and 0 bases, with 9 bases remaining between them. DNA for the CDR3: TGCAGCGTTGGGGAGGGGGCGAACACCGGGGAGCTGTTTTTT. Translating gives CSVGEGANTGELFF.

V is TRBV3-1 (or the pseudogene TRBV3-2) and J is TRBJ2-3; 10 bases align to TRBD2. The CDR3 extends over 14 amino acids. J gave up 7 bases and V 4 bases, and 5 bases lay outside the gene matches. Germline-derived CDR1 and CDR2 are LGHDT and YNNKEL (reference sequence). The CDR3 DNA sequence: TGTGCCAGCAGCCTGACTAGCGGGTATCATACGCAGTATTTT. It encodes CASSLTSGYHTQYF.

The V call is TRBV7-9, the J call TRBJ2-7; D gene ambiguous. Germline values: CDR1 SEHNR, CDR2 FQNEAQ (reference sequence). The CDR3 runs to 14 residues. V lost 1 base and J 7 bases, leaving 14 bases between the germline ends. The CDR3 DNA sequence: TGTGCCAGCAGCTTAGGGACGGCCTCTTGGGAGCAGTACGTC. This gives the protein CASSLGTASWEQYV.

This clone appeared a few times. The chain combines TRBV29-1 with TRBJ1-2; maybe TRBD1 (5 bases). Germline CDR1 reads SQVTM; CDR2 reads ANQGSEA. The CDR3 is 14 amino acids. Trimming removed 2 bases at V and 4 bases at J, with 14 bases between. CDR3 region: CSVERGQGGYGYTF. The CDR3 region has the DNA TGCAGCGTTGAACGAGGGCAGGGCGGCTATGGCTACACCTTC.

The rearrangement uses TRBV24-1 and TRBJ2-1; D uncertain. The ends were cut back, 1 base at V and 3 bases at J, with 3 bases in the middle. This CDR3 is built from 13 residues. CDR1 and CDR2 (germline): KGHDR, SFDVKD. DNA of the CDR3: TGTGCCACCAGTGATTTAGTCTACAATGAGCAGTTCTTC. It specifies CATSDLVYNEQFF.

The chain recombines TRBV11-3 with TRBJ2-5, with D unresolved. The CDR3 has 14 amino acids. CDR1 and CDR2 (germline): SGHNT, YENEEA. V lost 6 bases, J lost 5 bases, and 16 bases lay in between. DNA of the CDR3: TGTGCCAGCAGAAACCCGCTTAGGCCTGAGACCCAGTACTTC. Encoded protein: CASRNPLRPETQYF.

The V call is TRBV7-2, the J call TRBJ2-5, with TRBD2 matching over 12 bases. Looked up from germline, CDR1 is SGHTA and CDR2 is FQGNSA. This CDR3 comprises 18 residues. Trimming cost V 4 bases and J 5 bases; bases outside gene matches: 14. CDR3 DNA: TGTGCCAGCAGCTCTCTTTCTAGCGGGGGGGCCAGTAGGGAGACCCAGTACTTC. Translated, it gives CASSSLSSGGASRETQYF.

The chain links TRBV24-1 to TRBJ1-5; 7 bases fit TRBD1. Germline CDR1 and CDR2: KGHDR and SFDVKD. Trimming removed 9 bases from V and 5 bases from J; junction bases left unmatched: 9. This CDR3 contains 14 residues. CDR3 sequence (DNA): TGTGCCACCGGGGGCCGGGACAGCTATCAGCCCCAGCATTTT. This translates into CATGGRDSYQPQHF.

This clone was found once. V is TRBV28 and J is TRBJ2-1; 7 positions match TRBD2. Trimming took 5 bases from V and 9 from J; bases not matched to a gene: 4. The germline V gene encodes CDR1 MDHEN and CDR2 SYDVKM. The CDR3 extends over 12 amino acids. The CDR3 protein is CASSPPSGEQFF. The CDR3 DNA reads TGTGCCAGCAGTCCACCTAGCGGTGAGCAGTTCTTC.